This T cell receptor beta chain was recovered during a study of blood T cell repertoires in COVID-19 (dated by TCRdb to 2019 to 2021). Regarding the complete study: The collaborator samples originated in the United States, Italy and Spain and spanned the acute and convalescent phases of COVID-19. The prospective study material was composed of cDNA or gDNA derived from T cells, B-cell-depleted T cells, or PBMCs. Subjects who had been exposed to COVID-19, were actively infected with it, or had recovered from it provided the deeply sampled blood TCRbeta repertoires that made up the dataset. A freely available public database, intended as a resource for researchers studying the immune response to SARS-CoV-2, is where the repertoires were released. The samples were drawn from two sources: the first 160 participants of the ongoing ImmuneRACE study, and some 1,300 subjects contributed by 6 global collaborators. A de-identified subject ID, COVID-19 status, age in years and sex were almost always included in the sample metadata. Where available, HLA class I and class II types were obtained from metadata supplied by the sample provider rather than from assay-based typing. General findings and caveats noted by the study authors: The amount of clinical and demographic metadata varied by source and participant and was provided uncurated.

The CDR3 contains 15 residues, cysteine and phenylalanine counted. The retained sequence is limited to the CDR3, 45 bases, with the frame set at the first base. The germline V gene yields SGHRS for CDR1 and YFSETQ for CDR2. Between the V and J ends, shortened by 2 bases and 1 base respectively, the junction contains 12 bases. About this clone itself: Its specific antigen is unknown. No much larger clone is present one base from it, and per-base qualities are unavailable.

Each collaborating institution followed its own protocols to collect whole blood in K2EDTA tubes. For TCRbeta analysis, collaborator samples were shipped as frozen whole blood, as isolated PBMCs, or as DNA extracted from either sample type. The immunoSEQ Assay, a bias-controlled multiplex PCR, was used to amplify TCRbeta CDR3 regions from genomic DNA. The study's own analysis went as follows. Nucleated cell counts per sample were estimated from amplification of reference gene primers within the assay. To quantify the absolute abundance of each unique TCRbeta CDR3 rearrangement, sequence reads were collapsed and filtered. Productive Simpson clonality was computed per sample as the square root of Simpson's diversity index over productive rearrangements. Not all clones reach the TCRdb copy of this immuneACCESS table, which keeps in-frame sequences only. Checked studies attribute under half of the gap to unresolved V genes and leave the rest unexplained. V, J and clone size reflect that table, while D and trimming were determined from the DNA. Counted in this sample were some 120,000 clones; over 65% of them appeared once. The top ten hold around 2.3% of the sample.

The specimen was peripheral blood. The clonotype comes from a man under 40 with acute or convalescent COVID-19. Rearrangement joined TRBV5-1 to TRBJ2-5, with a weak D call of TRBD2 (6 bases match). The bases read TGCGCCAGCAGCTTAGGCGGGAATCCCCAAGAGACCCAGTACTTC. Its translation reads: CASSLGGNPQETQYF.